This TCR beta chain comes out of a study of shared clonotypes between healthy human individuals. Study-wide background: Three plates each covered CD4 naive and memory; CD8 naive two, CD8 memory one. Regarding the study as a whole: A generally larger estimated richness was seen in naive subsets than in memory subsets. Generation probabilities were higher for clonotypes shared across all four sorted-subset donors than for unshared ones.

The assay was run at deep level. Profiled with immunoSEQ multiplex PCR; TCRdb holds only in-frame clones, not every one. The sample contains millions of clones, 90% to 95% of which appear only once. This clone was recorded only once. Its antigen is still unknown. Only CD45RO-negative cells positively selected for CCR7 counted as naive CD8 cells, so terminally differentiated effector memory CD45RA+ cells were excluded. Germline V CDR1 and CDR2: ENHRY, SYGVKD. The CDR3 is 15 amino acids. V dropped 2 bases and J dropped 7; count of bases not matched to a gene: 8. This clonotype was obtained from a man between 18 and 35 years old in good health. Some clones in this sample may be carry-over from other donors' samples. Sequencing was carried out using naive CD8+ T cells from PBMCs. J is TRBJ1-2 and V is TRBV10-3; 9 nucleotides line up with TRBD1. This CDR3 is CAISEPPGQGGGYTF. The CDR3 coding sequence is TGTGCCATCAGTGAGCCGCCGGGACAGGGAGGTGGCTACACCTTC.